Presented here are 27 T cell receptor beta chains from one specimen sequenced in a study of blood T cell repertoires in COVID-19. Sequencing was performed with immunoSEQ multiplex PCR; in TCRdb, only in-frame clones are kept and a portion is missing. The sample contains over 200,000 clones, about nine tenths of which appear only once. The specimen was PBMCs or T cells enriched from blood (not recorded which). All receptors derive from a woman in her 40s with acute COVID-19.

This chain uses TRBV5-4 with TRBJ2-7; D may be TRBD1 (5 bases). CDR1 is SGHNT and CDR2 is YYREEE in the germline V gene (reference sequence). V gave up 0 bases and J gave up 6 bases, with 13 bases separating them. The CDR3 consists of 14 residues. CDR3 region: CASSLGGATREQYF. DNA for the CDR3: TGTGCCAGCAGCTTGGGGGGCGCGACCCGCGAGCAGTACTTC.

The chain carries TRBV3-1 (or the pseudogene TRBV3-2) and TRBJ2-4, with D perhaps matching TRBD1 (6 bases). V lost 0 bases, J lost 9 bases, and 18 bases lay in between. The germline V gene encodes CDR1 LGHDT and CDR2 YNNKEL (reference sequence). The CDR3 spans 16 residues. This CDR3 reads CASSQDRGSGVGIQYF. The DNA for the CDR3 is TGTGCCAGCAGCCAAGATAGGGGGTCCGGTGTCGGCATTCAGTACTTC.

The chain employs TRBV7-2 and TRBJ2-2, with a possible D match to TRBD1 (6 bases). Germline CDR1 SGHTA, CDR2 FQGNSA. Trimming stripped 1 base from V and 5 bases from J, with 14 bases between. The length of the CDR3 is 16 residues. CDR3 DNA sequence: TGTGCCAGCAGCTTAGTCTTCGGACAGACTACCGGGGAGCTGTTTTTT. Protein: CASSLVFGQTTGELFF.

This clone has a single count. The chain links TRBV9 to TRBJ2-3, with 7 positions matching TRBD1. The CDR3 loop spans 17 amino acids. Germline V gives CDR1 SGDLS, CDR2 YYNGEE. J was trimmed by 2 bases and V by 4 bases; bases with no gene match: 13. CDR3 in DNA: TGTGCCAGCAGCCCCATAGGTCGGACAGGTCCCACAGATACGCAGTATTTT. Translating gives CASSPIGRTGPTDTQYF.

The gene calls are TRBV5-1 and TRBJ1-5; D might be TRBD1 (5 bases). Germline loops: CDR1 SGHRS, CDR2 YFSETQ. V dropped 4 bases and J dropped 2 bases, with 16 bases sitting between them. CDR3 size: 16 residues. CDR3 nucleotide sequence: TGCGCCAGCAGCCTAGACGTGGGGGGAGGCAATCAGCCCCAGCATTTT. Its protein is CASSLDVGGGNQPQHF.

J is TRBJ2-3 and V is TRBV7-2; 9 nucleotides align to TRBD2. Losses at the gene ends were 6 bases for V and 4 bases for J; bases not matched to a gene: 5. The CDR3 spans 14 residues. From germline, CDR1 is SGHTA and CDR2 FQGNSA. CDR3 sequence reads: CASSRGLASDTQYF. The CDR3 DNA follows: TGTGCCAGCAGTCGTGGACTAGCGTCAGATACGCAGTATTTT. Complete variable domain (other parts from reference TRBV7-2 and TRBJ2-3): GAGVSQSPSNKVTEKGKDVELRCDPISGHTALYWYRQSLGQGLEFLIYFQGNSAPDKSGLPSDRFSAERTGGSVSTLTIQRTQQEDSAVYLCASSRGLASDTQYFGPGTRLTVL.

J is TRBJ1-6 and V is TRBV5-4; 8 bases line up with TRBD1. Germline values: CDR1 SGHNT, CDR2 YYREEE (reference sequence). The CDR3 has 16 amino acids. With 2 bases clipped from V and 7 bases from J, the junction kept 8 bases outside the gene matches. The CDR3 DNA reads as TGTGCCAGCAGCTTACCGAGACAGGGGATGAATTCACCCCTCCACTTT. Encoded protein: CASSLPRQGMNSPLHF.

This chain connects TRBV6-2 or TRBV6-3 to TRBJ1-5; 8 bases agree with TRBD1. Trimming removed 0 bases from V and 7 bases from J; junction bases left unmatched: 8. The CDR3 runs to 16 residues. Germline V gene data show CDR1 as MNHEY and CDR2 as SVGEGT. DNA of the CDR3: TGTGCCAGCAGTTACTCGGGGCAGGGGGCTGAGCAGCCCCAGCATTTT. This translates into CASSYSGQGAEQPQHF.

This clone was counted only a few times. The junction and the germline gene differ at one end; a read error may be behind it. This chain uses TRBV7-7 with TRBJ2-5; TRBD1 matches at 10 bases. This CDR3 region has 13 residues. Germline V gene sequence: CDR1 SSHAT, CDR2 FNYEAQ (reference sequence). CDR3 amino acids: CASSQDRGGTQYF. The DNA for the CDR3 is TGTGCTAGCAGCCAGGACAGGGGGGGGACCCAGTACTTC.

The CDR3 nucleotides read TGTGCCAGCAGCTTAGGCGCTTGGCAGGGGGCTAATGGCTACACCTTC. Its protein product is CASSLGAWQGANGYTF. The chain is built from TRBV11-2 and TRBJ1-2, with TRBD1 identical over 8 bases. This CDR3 has 16 amino acids. Germline loops: CDR1 SGHAT, CDR2 FQNNGV. The V and J ends lost 1 base and 6 bases, in that order; junction bases with no gene match: 10.

The CDR3 DNA sequence: TGTGCCAGCAGCTCTGGACTAGCGGGGTCTTATGAGCAGTTCTTC. Amino acids: CASSSGLAGSYEQFF. V gene TRBV9 combines with J gene TRBJ2-1, with TRBD2 identical over 12 bases. Trimming at V came to 4 bases and at J to 8 bases, leaving 7 bases not matched to a gene. This CDR3 is built from 15 residues. CDR1 is SGDLS, CDR2 YYNGEE, per germline.

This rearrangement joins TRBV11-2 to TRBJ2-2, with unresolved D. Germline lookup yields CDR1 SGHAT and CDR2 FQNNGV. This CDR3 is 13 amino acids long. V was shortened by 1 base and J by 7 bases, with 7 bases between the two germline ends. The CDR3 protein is CASSLVRVGELFF. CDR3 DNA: TGTGCCAGCAGCTTAGTTAGAGTCGGGGAGCTGTTTTTT.

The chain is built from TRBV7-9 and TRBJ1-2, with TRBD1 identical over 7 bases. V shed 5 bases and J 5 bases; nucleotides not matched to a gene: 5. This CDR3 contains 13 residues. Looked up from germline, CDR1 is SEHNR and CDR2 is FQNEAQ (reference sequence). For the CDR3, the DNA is TGTGCCAGCAGCCCCGGGACAGCGTATGGCTACACCTTC. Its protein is CASSPGTAYGYTF.

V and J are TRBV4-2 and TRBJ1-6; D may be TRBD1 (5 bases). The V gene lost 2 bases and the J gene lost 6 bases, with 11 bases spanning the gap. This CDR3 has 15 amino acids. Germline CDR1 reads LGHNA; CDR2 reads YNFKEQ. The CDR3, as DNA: TGTGCCAGCAGCCAATCGACAGTGGCTAATTCACCCCTCCACTTT. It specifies CASSQSTVANSPLHF.

The CDR3 protein is CASSPSAGLNSPLHF. The CDR3 region has the DNA TGTGCCAGCAGCCCTAGTGCCGGTCTTAATTCACCCCTCCACTTT. The gene calls are TRBV3-1 (or the pseudogene TRBV3-2) and TRBJ1-6; D is undetermined. This CDR3 is built from 15 residues. Trimming removed 4 bases from V and 6 bases from J, with 13 bases in between. The germline CDR1 and CDR2 sequences are LGHDT and YNNKEL (reference sequence).

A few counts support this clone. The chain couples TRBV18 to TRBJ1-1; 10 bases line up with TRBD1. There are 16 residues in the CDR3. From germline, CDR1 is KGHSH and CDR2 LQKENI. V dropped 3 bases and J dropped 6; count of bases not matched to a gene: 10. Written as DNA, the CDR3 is TGTGCCAGCTCACCGGGACAGGGGTGGGGTACGGCTGAAGCTTTCTTT. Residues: CASSPGQGWGTAEAFF.

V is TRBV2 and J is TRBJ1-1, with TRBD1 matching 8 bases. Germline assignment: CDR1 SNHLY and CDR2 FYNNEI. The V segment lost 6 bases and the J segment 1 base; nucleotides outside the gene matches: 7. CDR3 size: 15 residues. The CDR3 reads CASRPTTGANTEAFF. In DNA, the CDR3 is TGTGCCAGCAGACCCACGACAGGGGCGAACACTGAAGCTTTCTTT.

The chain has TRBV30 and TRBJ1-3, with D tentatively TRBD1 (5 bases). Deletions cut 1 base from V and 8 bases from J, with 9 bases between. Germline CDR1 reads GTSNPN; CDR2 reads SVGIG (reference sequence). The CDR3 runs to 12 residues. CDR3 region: CAWSEGRDTIYF. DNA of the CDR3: TGTGCCTGGAGTGAGGGGAGGGACACCATATATTTT. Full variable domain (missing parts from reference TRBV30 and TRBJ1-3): SQTIHQWPATLVQPVGSPLSLECTVEGTSNPNLYWYRQAAGRGLQLLFYSVGIGQISSEVPQNLSASRPQDRQFILSSKKLLLSDSGFYLCAWSEGRDTIYFGEGSWLTVV.

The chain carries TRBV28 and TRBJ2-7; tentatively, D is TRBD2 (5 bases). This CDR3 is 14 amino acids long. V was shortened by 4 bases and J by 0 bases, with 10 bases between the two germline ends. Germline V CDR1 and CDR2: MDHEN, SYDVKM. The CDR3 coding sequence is TGTGCCAGCAGTTCGTTTGAGGGCTCCTACGAGCAGTACGTC. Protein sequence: CASSSFEGSYEQYV.

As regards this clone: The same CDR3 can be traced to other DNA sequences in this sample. CDR3 nucleotides: TGTGCCAGCAGCTTAAGGTCAGGGGACTCACCCCTCCACTTT. This translates into CASSLRSGDSPLHF. The chain recombines TRBV7-2 with TRBJ1-6; TRBD1 might be the D (6 bases). From germline, CDR1 is SGHTA and CDR2 FQGNSA. The V end lost 2 bases, the J end lost 10 bases, and 12 bases lay between the germline ends. The CDR3 extends over 14 amino acids.

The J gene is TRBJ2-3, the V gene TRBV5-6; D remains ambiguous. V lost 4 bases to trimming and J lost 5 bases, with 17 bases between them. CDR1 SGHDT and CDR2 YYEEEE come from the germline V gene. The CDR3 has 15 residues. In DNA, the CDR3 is TGTGCCAGCAGCACGAAGACAAGCCCGAGAGATACGCAGTATTTT. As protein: CASSTKTSPRDTQYF. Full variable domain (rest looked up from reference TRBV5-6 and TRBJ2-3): DAGVTQSPTHLIKTRGQQVTLRCSPKSGHDTVSWYQQALGQGPQFIFQYYEEEERQRGNFPDRFSGHQFPNYSSELNVNALLLGDSALYLCASSTKTSPRDTQYFGPGTRLTVL.

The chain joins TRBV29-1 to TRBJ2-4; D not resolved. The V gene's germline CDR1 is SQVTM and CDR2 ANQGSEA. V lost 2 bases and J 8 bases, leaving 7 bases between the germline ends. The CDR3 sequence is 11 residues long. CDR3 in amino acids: CSVELRDIQYF. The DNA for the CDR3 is TGCAGCGTTGAACTACGTGACATTCAGTACTTC. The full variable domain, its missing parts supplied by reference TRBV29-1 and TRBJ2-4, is SAVISQKPSRDICQRGTSLTIQCQVDSQVTMMFWYRQQPGQSLTLIATANQGSEATYESGFVIDKFPISRPNLTFSTLTVSNMSPEDSSIYLCSVELRDIQYFGAGTRLSVL.

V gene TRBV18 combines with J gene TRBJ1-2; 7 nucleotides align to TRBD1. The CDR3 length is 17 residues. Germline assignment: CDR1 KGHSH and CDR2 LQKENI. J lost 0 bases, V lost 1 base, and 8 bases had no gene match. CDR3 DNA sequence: TGTGCCAGCTCACCACGATCCTCGGGACAGTCTAACTATGGCTACACCTTC. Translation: CASSPRSSGQSNYGYTF. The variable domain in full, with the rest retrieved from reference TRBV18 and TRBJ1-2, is NAGVMQNPRHLVRRRGQEARLRCSPMKGHSHVYWYRQLPEEGLKFMVYLQKENIIDESGMPKERFSAEFPKEGPSILRIQQVVRGDSAAYFCASSPRSSGQSNYGYTFGSGTRLTVV.

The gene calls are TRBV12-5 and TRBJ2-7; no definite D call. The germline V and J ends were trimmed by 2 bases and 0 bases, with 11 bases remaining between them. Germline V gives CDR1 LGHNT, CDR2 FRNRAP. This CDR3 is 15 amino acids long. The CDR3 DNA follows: TGTGCTAGTGGTTTGAGCGACGTAGCCTCCTACGAGCAGTACTTC. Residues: CASGLSDVASYEQYF.

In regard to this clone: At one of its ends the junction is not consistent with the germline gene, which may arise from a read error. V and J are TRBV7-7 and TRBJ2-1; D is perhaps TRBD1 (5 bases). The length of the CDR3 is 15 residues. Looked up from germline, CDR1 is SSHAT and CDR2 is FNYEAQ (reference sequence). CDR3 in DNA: TGTGCTAGCAGCTTAGTCAGGGCAGGCTACAATGAGCAGTTCTTC. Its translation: CASSLVRAGYNEQFF.

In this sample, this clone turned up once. CDR3 residues: CTSSHVAGACPLTDTQYF. CDR3 DNA sequence: TGCACCAGCAGCCATGTAGCGGGGGCCTGCCCACTTACAGATACGCAGTATTTT. This chain uses TRBV1 with TRBJ2-3; the table's TRBD2 call for D was not verified on the DNA. TRBV1 is a documented pseudogene. The CDR3 covers 18 residues.

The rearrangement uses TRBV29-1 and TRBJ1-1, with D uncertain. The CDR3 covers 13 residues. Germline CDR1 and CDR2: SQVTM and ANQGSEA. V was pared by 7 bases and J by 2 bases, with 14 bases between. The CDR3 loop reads CSAHRGVNTEAFF. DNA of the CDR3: TGCAGCGCCCACCGGGGAGTCAACACTGAAGCTTTCTTT. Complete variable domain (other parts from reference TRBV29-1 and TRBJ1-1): SAVISQKPSRDICQRGTSLTIQCQVDSQVTMMFWYRQQPGQSLTLIATANQGSEATYESGFVIDKFPISRPNLTFSTLTVSNMSPEDSSIYLCSAHRGVNTEAFFGQGTRLTVV.